The following is a TCR beta chain sequence with its context. Its target is not known. The data are from a study of cytomegalovirus exposure and HLA in healthy donors. Notes on the study in general: Serostatus for CMV was the only available immune exposure information. Relative to the roughly 690-donor mean, N-insertions were reportedly fewer in an Asian-associated ancestry cluster in a later analysis. Presence/absence analysis assumed near-uniform sequencing depth across donors.

Amplification used 60 Vbeta primers and 13 Jbeta primers. Assay used: immunoSEQ multiplex PCR; TCRdb lists only in-frame clones, some missing. The sample includes over 120,000 clones, roughly 78% of them seen just once. This CDR3 has 14 amino acids. The germline CDR1 and CDR2 sequences are LNHNV and YYDKDF (reference sequence). Trimming removed 1 base at V and 8 bases at J, with 12 bases between. The V gene is TRBV15, the J gene TRBJ1-5, with a weak D call TRBD1 (5 bases). The receptor was isolated from a female donor in good health and CMV-seronegative. The sample consisted of PBMCs. This chain's CDR3 is CATSRGGPVEPQHF. For the CDR3, the DNA is TGTGCCACCAGCAGAGGGGGCCCAGTGGAGCCCCAGCATTTT.